These 13 T cell receptor beta chains were all obtained from the same sample, sequenced in a study of cytomegalovirus exposure and HLA in healthy donors. Primers for the PCR totalled 60 Vbeta and 13 Jbeta. Some clones are missing from TCRdb's copy, which holds only in-frame ones; the method was immunoSEQ multiplex PCR. The sample yields 150,000 to 200,000 clones, around two thirds seen once. Source material: PBMCs. These receptors were obtained from a man aged 30 to 45 in good health and CMV-seropositive.

This clone has a single count. The gene calls are TRBV10-3 and TRBJ2-5, with D perhaps matching TRBD2 (6 bases). The DNA end favors TRBJ2-7, so the J call may be wrong. Germline CDR1 and CDR2: ENHRY and SYGVKD. The CDR3 consists of 14 residues. The CDR3 DNA is TGTGCCATCAGTCTCCAGGAGGGGACGTACGAGCAGTACTTC. Amino acids: CAISLQEGTYEQYF.

In the case of this clone: A read error may produce the germline difference seen at one junction end. The V gene is TRBV7-9, the J gene TRBJ1-2, with 9 bases identical to TRBD1. The V gene's germline CDR1 is SEHNR and CDR2 FQNEAQ (reference sequence). This CDR3 is built from 14 residues. The CDR3 DNA sequence: TGTTCCAGCAGTCGTATTACAGGGGGCGATGGCTACACCTTC. This codes for CSSSRITGGDGYTF.

CDR3 residues: CASTRADTQYF. The CDR3 nucleotides are TGTGCCAGCACCCGAGCAGATACGCAGTATTTT. The chain employs TRBV25-1 and TRBJ2-3; unclear D gene. The ends were cut back, 7 bases at V and 4 bases at J, with 6 bases in the middle. Per the germline V gene, CDR1 is MGHDK and CDR2 is SYGVNS. The CDR3 has 11 residues.

This clone occurred once. The CDR3 here is CASSEQGGEQYF. The CDR3 DNA follows: TGTGCCAGCAGTGAGCAAGGCGGGGAGCAGTACTTC. The chain uses TRBV27 and TRBJ2-7, with TRBD2 as a possible D gene (5 bases). The CDR3 contains 12 residues. Germline V lookup: CDR1 MNHEY, CDR2 SMNVEV (reference sequence). Trimming pared 5 bases from V and 7 bases from J, leaving 12 bases between.

CDR3 coding DNA: TGTGCCAGCAGTTCCTCGGGACAGTACGAGCAGTACTTC. Translated: CASSSSGQYEQYF. The rearrangement uses TRBV28 and TRBJ2-7; 7 bases agree with TRBD1. The CDR3 is made up of 13 amino acids. The germline V gene has CDR1 MDHEN and CDR2 SYDVKM. The V gene end was trimmed by 4 bases and the J gene end by 4 bases; junction bases not matched to a gene: 4.

The gene calls are TRBV19 and TRBJ2-5, with unresolved D. Trimming took 6 bases from V and 5 from J, leaving 16 bases between them. Germline values: CDR1 LNHDA, CDR2 SQIVND (reference sequence). The CDR3 has 14 residues. CDR3 protein: CASRTARGGETQYF. CDR3 DNA sequence: TGTGCCAGTAGGACCGCACGAGGTGGGGAGACCCAGTACTTC.

This chain connects TRBV5-4 to TRBJ2-5; TRBD1 is a possible D gene (5 bases). The DNA end favors TRBJ2-7, so the J call may be wrong. In germline, CDR1 is SGHNT, CDR2 YYREEE (reference sequence). CDR3 length equals 14 residues. CDR3 in amino acids: CASSSDKGPNEQYF. DNA for the CDR3: TGTGCCAGCAGCTCGGACAAGGGCCCCAACGAGCAGTACTTC.

In DNA, the CDR3 is TGTGCCAGCAGTGCCCCAGTGAACACTGAAGCTTTCTTT. This sequence encodes CASSAPVNTEAFF. This chain joins TRBV25-1 and TRBJ1-1, with no clear D. There are 13 residues in the CDR3. The germline V and J ends were trimmed by 4 bases and 0 bases, with 6 bases remaining between them. CDR1 and CDR2 from the germline V gene are MGHDK and SYGVNS. The variable domain in full, with the rest retrieved from reference TRBV25-1 and TRBJ1-1, is EADIYQTPRYLVIGTGKKITLECSQTMGHDKMYWYQQDPGMELHLIHYSYGVNSTEKGDLSSESTVSRIRTEHFPLTLESARPSHTSQYLCASSAPVNTEAFFGQGTRLTVV.

This sequence joins TRBV5-1 and TRBJ2-1; D remains ambiguous. There are 14 residues in the CDR3. Germline V gene sequence: CDR1 SGHRS, CDR2 YFSETQ. V was clipped by 4 bases and J by 9 bases, with 17 bases between them. DNA of the CDR3: TGCGCCAGCAGCGTGAGCCCTGAATCAATTGAGCAGTTCTTC. Translating it yields CASSVSPESIEQFF.

This clone was seen just once. The chain is built from TRBV15 and TRBJ2-2, with TRBD2 as a possible D gene (5 bases). This CDR3 spans 20 amino acids. Trimming shortened V by 4 bases and J by 3 bases, and 27 bases separated the two germline ends. Germline V gene data show CDR1 as LNHNV and CDR2 as YYDKDF (reference sequence). CDR3 amino acids: CATSNYRAGPSGAYTGELFF. CDR3 coding DNA: TGTGCCACCAGCAACTACCGGGCAGGCCCCAGCGGCGCCTACACCGGGGAGCTGTTTTTT. Combining the CDR3 with reference TRBV15 and TRBJ2-2 gives the whole variable domain DAMVIQNPRYQVTQFGKPVTLSCSQTLNHNVMYWYQQKSSQAPKLLFHYYDKDFNNEADTPDNFQSRRPNTSFCFLDIRSPGLGDTAMYLCATSNYRAGPSGAYTGELFFGEGSRLTVL.

The chain's CDR3 is CASSYVASGGDTQYF. The CDR3 DNA reads TGTGCCAGCAGTTACGTAGCGAGCGGTGGAGATACGCAGTATTTT. The V and J genes are TRBV6-5 and TRBJ2-3; D may be TRBD2 (5 bases). The CDR3 sequence is 15 residues long. Per the germline V gene, CDR1 is MNHEY and CDR2 is SVGAGI. Trimming cost V 2 bases and J 5 bases, with 14 bases left between them.

The chain joins TRBV28 to TRBJ2-1; weak D call: TRBD2 (5 bases). This CDR3 is built from 15 residues. Trimming removed 3 bases from V and 7 bases from J, with 16 bases in between. The germline V gene has CDR1 MDHEN and CDR2 SYDVKM. CDR3 coding DNA: TGTGCCAGCAGTTTGTCGATAGCGTTTGGGAATGAGCAGTTCTTC. Protein product: CASSLSIAFGNEQFF.

This clone was seen a handful of times. The V call is TRBV10-3, the J call TRBJ2-7; 14 bases align to TRBD2. Germline V gives CDR1 ENHRY, CDR2 SYGVKD. Trimming at V came to 4 bases and at J to 0 bases, leaving 8 bases not matched to a gene. The CDR3 sequence is 18 residues long. As DNA, the CDR3 is TGTGCCATCAGTGTTGGGGGACTAGCGGGAGTTTACTCCTACGAGCAGTACTTC. Encoded protein: CAISVGGLAGVYSYEQYF.